Listed below are T cell receptor beta chains from one sample, sequenced in a study of cytomegalovirus exposure and HLA in healthy donors. Produced via immunoSEQ multiplex PCR; TCRdb's table is partial and in-frame only. The sample gives under 250,000 clones, approximately 82% of which show up once; under 0.8% is in the top ten. Sequenced sample: PBMCs. The receptor set was obtained from a man between 18 and 29 years old in good health and CMV-seronegative. Each CDR3 is given with its conserved first and last residue. A D gene is named only where the DNA matches it firmly. Clone sizes are given selectively: once, few, many, or a class where the clone is expanded.

D	V	size	J	CDR3	DNA
-	TRBV6-4	-	TRBJ1-1	CASSDSDTNEAFF	TGTGCCAGCAGTGACTCAGACACCAATGAAGCTTTCTTT
-	TRBV2	few	TRBJ1-2	CASTNGQILWWYTF	TGTGCCAGCACGAACGGACAGATACTATGGTGGTACACCTTC
-	TRBV6-6	once	TRBJ1-3	CASLARAYSGNTIYF	TGTGCCAGCTTGGCGCGGGCCTACTCTGGAAACACCATATATTTT
-	TRBV6-5	-	TRBJ1-5	CASSYSHYSNQPQHF	TGTGCCAGCAGTTACTCCCACTATAGCAATCAGCCCCAGCATTTT
TRBD2	TRBV6-5	-	TRBJ2-7	CASSYSSGDPYEQYF	TGTGCCAGCAGTTACTCTAGCGGGGACCCCTACGAGCAGTACTTC
-	TRBV6-1	-	TRBJ2-2	CASSRKESGELFF	TGTGCCAGCAGCCGCAAGGAGTCCGGGGAGCTGTTTTTT
-	TRBV2	-	TRBJ1-1	CASSGQPNRNTEAFF	TGTGCCAGCAGCGGACAGCCAAACCGAAACACTGAAGCTTTCTTT
-	TRBV18	-	TRBJ1-2	CASSPSAGRGYGYTF	TGTGCCAGCTCACCATCGGCAGGGCGAGGCTATGGCTACACCTTC
-	TRBV27	-	TRBJ1-5	CASSLRSHNQPQHF	TGTGCCAGCAGTTTGAGGAGCCACAATCAGCCCCAGCATTTT
TRBD2	TRBV7-3	-	TRBJ2-1	CASSLKGTSGFNEQFF	TGTGCCAGCAGCCTGAAGGGGACTAGCGGGTTCAATGAGCAGTTCTTC
-	TRBV10-1	-	TRBJ2-7	CASSEMGATYEQYF	TGCGCCAGCAGTGAGATGGGAGCCACCTACGAGCAGTACTTC
-	TRBV27	-	TRBJ2-3	CASSLSGTQSTDTQYF	TGTGCCAGCAGTTTATCCGGGACACAGAGCACAGATACGCAGTATTTT
-	TRBV7-9	-	TRBJ2-5	CASSQQGSGYQETQYF	TGTGCCAGCAGCCAGCAGGGGTCGGGGTACCAAGAGACCCAGTACTTC
TRBD2	TRBV7-7	few	TRBJ2-3	CASSLGTSADTQYF	TGTGCTAGCAGCTTGGGGACTAGCGCCGATACGCAGTATTTT
-	TRBV6-5	once	TRBJ1-2	CASRPQTGDPYGYTF	TGTGCCAGCAGGCCACAGACAGGTGACCCGTATGGCTACACCTTC
-	TRBV6-1	-	TRBJ1-4	CASSAGGAGDYEKLFF	TGTGCCAGCAGTGCGGGGGGGGCCGGAGACTATGAAAAACTGTTTTTT
-	TRBV29-1	-	TRBJ2-1	CSVEGGGSSYNEQFF	TGCAGCGTTGAAGGTGGGGGGAGCTCCTACAATGAGCAGTTCTTC
TRBD2	TRBV29-1	few	TRBJ2-5	CSVKLAGGQETQYF	TGCAGCGTTAAACTAGCGGGAGGGCAAGAGACCCAGTACTTC
TRBD1	TRBV7-9	-	TRBJ2-7	CASRSGTATPYEQYF	TGTGCCAGCAGGTCCGGGACAGCCACCCCCTACGAGCAGTACTTC
TRBD2	TRBV4-2	few	TRBJ2-7	CASSQGLAASYEQYF	TGTGCCAGCAGCCAAGGACTAGCGGCATCCTACGAGCAGTACTTC
-	TRBV18	-	TRBJ2-3	CASSPRGLADTQYF	TGTGCCAGCTCACCACGAGGTCTCGCAGATACGCAGTATTTT
-	TRBV2	-	TRBJ2-7	CASSGLVGSF	TGTGCCAGCAGTGGGTTAGTGGGGAGCTTC
-	TRBV13	-	TRBJ1-1	CASSLDFTGIGTEAFF	TGTGCCAGCAGCCTCGACTTTACAGGGATTGGCACTGAAGCTTTCTTT
-	TRBV2	-	TRBJ2-7	CAGSINLRGEQYF	TGTGCCGGATCCATAAACCTGAGGGGGGAGCAGTACTTC
TRBD1	TRBV6-5	-	TRBJ1-2	CASRPLQGNYGYTF	TGTGCCAGCAGGCCCTTACAGGGGAACTATGGCTACACCTTC
TRBD2	TRBV27	-	TRBJ2-7	CASSPGLAGGEQYF	TGTGCCAGCAGTCCCGGACTAGCGGGAGGCGAGCAGTACTTC
TRBD1	TRBV5-1	-	TRBJ2-7	CASAYRTGQGDYEQYF	TGCGCCAGCGCCTATCGGACGGGACAGGGGGACTACGAGCAGTACTTC
TRBD2	TRBV6-5	-	TRBJ2-1	CASSYELAGANEQFF	TGTGCCAGCAGTTACGAACTAGCGGGAGCAAATGAGCAGTTCTTC
TRBD1	TRBV30	-	TRBJ2-5	CAWRWDRGRKETQYF	TGTGCCTGGAGGTGGGACAGGGGGAGGAAAGAGACCCAGTACTTC
-	TRBV29-1	-	TRBJ2-1	CSGSERLYNEQFF	TGCAGCGGAAGCGAGCGGCTATACAATGAGCAGTTCTTC
-	TRBV28	few	TRBJ2-3	CASSFHTAGTDTQYF	TGTGCCAGCAGTTTCCACACTGCGGGCACAGATACGCAGTATTTT
TRBD1	TRBV19	-	TRBJ1-3	CASSDALPGQGDSSGNTIYF	TGTGCCAGTAGCGACGCATTACCGGGACAGGGGGATTCCTCTGGAAACACCATATATTTT
TRBD1	TRBV27	-	TRBJ2-1	CASSSTGVDQFF	TGTGCCAGCAGTTCGACAGGGGTCGATCAGTTCTTC
TRBD1	TRBV29-1	-	TRBJ2-1	CSVPDRGYNEQFF	TGCAGCGTGCCCGACAGGGGTTATAATGAGCAGTTCTTC
-	TRBV6-4	many	TRBJ2-2	CASSDRGDTGELFF	TGTGCCAGCAGTGACAGGGGTGACACCGGGGAGCTGTTTTTT
TRBD2	TRBV11-3	-	TRBJ2-7	CASSLGLAGGGEQYF	TGTGCCAGCAGCCTGGGACTAGCGGGAGGAGGAGAGCAGTACTTC
TRBD1	TRBV7-9	once	TRBJ2-1	CASSSGQGFYNEQFF	TGTGCCAGCAGCTCGGGACAGGGATTCTACAATGAGCAGTTCTTC
-	TRBV11-2	-	TRBJ2-7	CASSGWGGIPIEQYF	TGTGCCAGCAGCGGATGGGGCGGGATCCCTATCGAGCAGTACTTC
TRBD2	TRBV2	-	TRBJ2-1	CASRVAGVYNEQFF	TGTGCCAGCAGAGTAGCGGGGGTCTACAATGAGCAGTTCTTC
-	TRBV2	-	TRBJ2-7	CASRVIGSYEQYF	TGTGCCAGCAGGGTCATAGGGAGCTACGAGCAGTACTTC
TRBD1	TRBV7-8	-	TRBJ2-5	CASSPTEQTGSETQYF	TGTGCCAGCAGCCCTACAGAACAGACAGGGAGTGAGACCCAGTACTTC
TRBD1	TRBV29-1	few	TRBJ1-1	CSVGQGNTEAFF	TGCAGCGTAGGACAGGGTAACACTGAAGCTTTCTTT
-	TRBV6-1	-	TRBJ1-3	CASSEATIRVSGNTIYF	TGTGCCAGCAGTGAAGCGACGATCAGGGTCTCTGGAAACACCATATATTTT
TRBD2	TRBV5-1	-	TRBJ2-7	CASALREGLNEQYF	TGCGCCAGCGCCCTCAGGGAGGGCCTGAACGAGCAGTACTTC
TRBD1	TRBV15	-	TRBJ2-5	CATSTERRVRRGHLGETQYF	TGTGCCACCAGCACAGAAAGGAGGGTTCGCAGGGGGCATTTAGGAGAGACCCAGTACTTC
-	TRBV6-1	-	TRBJ1-1	CASSSHRIANTEAFF	TGTGCCAGCAGTTCCCACAGGATTGCGAACACTGAAGCTTTCTTT
-	TRBV27	-	TRBJ2-3	CASSRGHSFTDTQYF	TGTGCCAGCAGCCGGGGACACTCATTCACAGATACGCAGTATTTT
-	TRBV7-9	once	TRBJ2-7	CASSAHRAPVGYEQYF	TGTGCCAGCAGCGCACACAGAGCCCCCGTTGGGTACGAGCAGTACTTC
-	TRBV7-3	-	TRBJ2-3	CASSPGGALGADTQYF	TGTGCCAGCAGCCCCGGAGGAGCGCTTGGCGCAGATACGCAGTATTTT
-	TRBV30	-	TRBJ1-4	CAWSITPVREKLFF	TGTGCCTGGAGTATAACCCCAGTACGTGAAAAACTGTTTTTT
-	TRBV7-9	-	TRBJ1-1	CASSLNSNTEAFF	TGTGCCAGCAGCTTAAACTCGAACACTGAAGCTTTCTTT
-	TRBV7-2	-	TRBJ1-1	CASSLDRFNTEAFF	TGTGCCAGCAGCTTAGACAGATTTAACACTGAAGCTTTCTTT